This entry concerns a single T cell receptor beta chain. The data stem from a study of blood T cells in healthy people across ages. A sample-barcoded 5' primer and a J-beta primer mix were used in a second PCR of about 7 to 12 cycles. TCRdb ran MiXCR on the 5' RACE reads and lists one entry per CDR3 protein. Of some 1.1 million distinct CDR3 sequences in the sample, about two fifths were seen once. The length of the CDR3 is 14 residues. V dropped 1 base and J dropped 2 bases, with 9 bases sitting between them. The germline V gene has CDR1 SGHTA and CDR2 FQGNSA. This chain joins TRBV7-2 and TRBJ2-7; D unclear. The receptor was isolated from a young man in good health. The sequenced material came from blood. DNA of the CDR3: TGTGCCAGCAGCTTAGTTGTGGGCGCCTACGAGCAGTACTTC. As protein: CASSLVVGAYEQYF.